A few counts support the clone carrying this T cell receptor (beta chain). Authors' processing steps: For nucleated cells, counts were estimated from reference gene primer amplification. Only in-frame clones appear in the TCRdb table, and some are missing; sequencing was by immunoSEQ multiplex PCR. The V and J calls and the clone size are those of that table, but D and trimming were determined from the DNA. The sample has some 200,000 clones, about 72% seen once. The record originates from a study of blood T cell repertoires in COVID-19. Grouping used clinical history reported by participants in a survey and questionnaire. Recovered status applied to Cohort 3 donors who had two consecutive negative PCRs. It also applied to those with clearance or with symptom resolution. CDR3 length: 13 residues. The germline V and J ends were trimmed by 7 bases and 5 bases, with 12 bases remaining between them. The germline V gene encodes CDR1 LNHDA and CDR2 SQIVND (reference sequence).

The sequence derives from a woman in her forties or fifties who had recovered from COVID-19. The material sequenced was PBMCs or T cells enriched from blood (not recorded which). This sequence joins TRBV19 and TRBJ2-1; tentatively, D is TRBD1 (6 bases). Here the CDR3 reads CASNRADHNEQFF. The CDR3 DNA reads TGTGCCAGTAACAGGGCCGACCACAATGAGCAGTTCTTC.